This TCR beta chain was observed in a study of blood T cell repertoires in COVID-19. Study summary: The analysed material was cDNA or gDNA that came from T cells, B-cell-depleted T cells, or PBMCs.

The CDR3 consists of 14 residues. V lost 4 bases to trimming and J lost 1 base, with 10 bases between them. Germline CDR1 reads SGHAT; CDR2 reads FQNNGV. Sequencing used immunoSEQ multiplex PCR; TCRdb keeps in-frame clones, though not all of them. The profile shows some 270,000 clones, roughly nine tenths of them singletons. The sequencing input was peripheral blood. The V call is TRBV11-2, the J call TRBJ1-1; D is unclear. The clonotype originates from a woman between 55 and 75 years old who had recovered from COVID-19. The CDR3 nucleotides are TGTGCCAGCAGCTCCCTAACTCGGAACACTGAAGCTTTCTTT. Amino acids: CASSSLTRNTEAFF. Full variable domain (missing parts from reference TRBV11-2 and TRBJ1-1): EAGVAQSPRYKIIEKRQSVAFWCNPISGHATLYWYQQILGQGPKLLIQFQNNGVVDDSQLPKDRFSAERLKGVDSTLKIQPAKLEDSAVYLCASSSLTRNTEAFFGQGTRLTVV.